The 8 T cell receptor beta chains given below trace back to one sample, sequenced in a study of T-cell reconstitution after alpha-beta-depleted transplantation in children. Unique molecular identifiers were built into the TCRbeta library. MiXCR was run by TCRdb on the PCR reads, yielding one entry per CDR3 protein. The sample has 45,000 to 50,000 distinct CDR3 sequences, 52% seen once; the top ten hold 35% to 45%. The specimen was peripheral blood, collected before TCRalphabeta/CD19-depleted stem cell transplant. These receptors were obtained from a boy younger than two with SCID, due to receive a stem cell transplant.

A single count supports this clonotype. The gene calls are TRBV7-9 and TRBJ2-3; the D is unclear. The germline gives CDR1 SEHNR, CDR2 FQNEAQ (reference sequence). This CDR3 has 13 amino acids. Trimming removed 1 base from V and 5 bases from J, with 7 bases in between. CDR3 protein: CASSLDLGDTQYF. The CDR3 DNA reads as TGTGCCAGCAGCTTAGATTTGGGAGATACGCAGTATTTT.

This clonotype has more than one count but fewer than ten. The J gene is TRBJ2-5, the V gene TRBV6-1, with 10 bases identical to TRBD2. V shed 3 bases and J 4 bases; nucleotides not matched to a gene: 5. There are 15 residues in the CDR3. CDR1 and CDR2 from the germline V gene are MNHNS and SASEGT. The CDR3 sequence is CASSDLAGALETQYF. DNA for the CDR3: TGTGCCAGCAGTGATCTAGCGGGGGCTCTAGAGACCCAGTACTTC.

This rearrangement joins TRBV10-3 to TRBJ1-2, with unresolved D. The germline gives CDR1 ENHRY, CDR2 SYGVKD. The CDR3 spans 15 residues. The ends were cut back, 5 bases at V and 3 bases at J, with 16 bases in the middle. CDR3 nucleotide sequence: TGTGCCATCAGTTCGGGCCAATGGAGGGACTATGGCTACACCTTC. This gives the protein CAISSGQWRDYGYTF.

This clonotype was seen a handful of times. The chain is built from TRBV10-3 and TRBJ1-3; D call uncertain. V was clipped by 6 bases and J by 0 bases, with 3 bases between them. The V gene's germline CDR1 is ENHRY and CDR2 SYGVKD. The CDR3 consists of 12 residues. CDR3 loop: CAISGSGNTIYF. DNA for the CDR3: TGTGCCATCAGCGGCTCTGGAAACACCATATATTTT.

This clonotype appeared many times. The rearrangement links TRBV11-2 to TRBJ2-7; D perhaps matches TRBD2 (5 bases). Trimming took 2 bases from V and 2 from J, leaving 10 bases between them. The CDR3 is 14 residues long. The germline gives CDR1 SGHAT, CDR2 FQNNGV. CDR3 DNA: TGTGCCAGCAGCTTACGAGGACTGACCTACGAGCAGTACTTC. This gives the protein CASSLRGLTYEQYF.

This rearrangement joins TRBV6-6 to TRBJ1-6; D unclear. CDR1 and CDR2 (germline): MNHNY, SVGAGI (reference sequence). V was pared by 7 bases and J by 8 bases, with 21 bases between. There are 16 residues in the CDR3. CDR3 region: CASTYQALPVDSPLHF. CDR3 nucleotide sequence: TGTGCCAGCACCTACCAGGCCCTCCCTGTTGATTCACCCCTCCACTTT.

This clonotype was detected only once. The V and J genes are TRBV20-1 and TRBJ2-7, with TRBD1 as a possible D gene (6 bases). Germline assignment: CDR1 DFQATT and CDR2 SNEGSKA (reference sequence). This CDR3 is 14 amino acids long. The V end lost 0 bases, the J end lost 4 bases, and 13 bases lay between the germline ends. CDR3 sequence reads: CSARDVEGVYEQYF. CDR3 DNA sequence: TGCAGTGCTAGAGATGTCGAGGGGGTGTACGAGCAGTACTTC.

The chain has TRBV7-2 and TRBJ1-1; 11 bases align to TRBD1. V was clipped by 3 bases and J by 5 bases; unmatched bases: 5. Germline V gene data show CDR1 as SGHTA and CDR2 as FQGNSA. This CDR3 has 15 residues. The CDR3 DNA reads TGTGCCAGCAGCTTTGGGACAGGGGGAGGAACTGAAGCTTTCTTT. Translated, it gives CASSFGTGGGTEAFF.